These T cell receptor beta chains were read from a single sample in a study of blood T cell repertoires in COVID-19. This table comes from immunoSEQ multiplex PCR, and its TCRdb copy is limited to in-frame clones, with some not included. The table has about 170,000 clones, around 93% seen once. The sample was peripheral blood. The receptors were sampled from a woman aged 45-65 years with acute or convalescent COVID-19. CDR3s include the opening cysteine and the closing phenylalanine or tryptophan. Each record gives: J gene, D gene, V gene, clone size, CDR3 protein, CDR3 DNA. The D gene is left open where the match is weak. Rows give clone size only sometimes, using once, few, many, or a class for an expanded clone.

J: TRBJ1-2
D: .
V: TRBV11-2
size: once
CDR3: CASSLGSGARFYGYTF
DNA: TGTGCCAGCAGCTTAGGGAGTGGAGCACGTTTTTATGGCTACACCTTC

J: TRBJ2-5
D: .
V: TRBV6-5
size: .
CDR3: CASKKSDQETQYF
DNA: TGTGCCAGCAAAAAATCAGATCAAGAGACCCAGTACTTC

J: TRBJ2-1
D: .
V: TRBV7-3
size: .
CDR3: CASSLREYNEQFF
DNA: TGTGCCAGCAGCTTACGGGAGTACAATGAGCAGTTCTTC

J: TRBJ1-3
D: .
V: TRBV10-3
size: .
CDR3: CAISEAGGLSGNTIYF
DNA: TGTGCCATCAGTGAAGCGGGGGGGCTGTCTGGAAACACCATATATTTT

J: TRBJ2-5
D: .
V: TRBV24-1
size: .
CDR3: CATSDYQETQYF
DNA: TGTGCCACCAGTGACTACCAAGAGACCCAGTACTTC

J: TRBJ1-2
D: .
V: TRBV7-8
size: .
CDR3: CASSRPTPGYTF
DNA: TGTGCCAGCAGCCGCCCGACACCCGGCTACACCTTC

J: TRBJ1-2
D: .
V: TRBV6-5
size: .
CDR3: CASSPAGRDYGYTF
DNA: TGTGCCAGCAGCCCCGCGGGAAGGGACTATGGCTACACCTTC

J: TRBJ2-1
D: TRBD1
V: TRBV6-2/TRBV6-3
size: .
CDR3: CASSHPGQGDNEQFF
DNA: TGTGCCAGCAGCCACCCCGGACAGGGGGACAATGAGCAGTTCTTC

J: TRBJ2-1
D: .
V: TRBV28
size: .
CDR3: CASSLRSRIGEQFF
DNA: TGTGCCAGCAGTTTACGGTCCCGTATTGGTGAGCAGTTCTTC

J: TRBJ1-4
D: .
V: TRBV19
size: .
CDR3: CASSLAVGEKLFF
DNA: TGTGCCAGTAGTCTCGCGGTGGGTGAAAAACTGTTTTTT

J: TRBJ2-7
D: TRBD1
V: TRBV24-1
size: few
CDR3: CATSDPGTGAYEQYF
DNA: TGTGCCACCAGTGATCCCGGGACAGGGGCCTACGAGCAGTACTTC

J: TRBJ2-5
D: .
V: TRBV5-4
size: .
CDR3: CASSFVLEETQYF
DNA: TGTGCCAGCAGCTTCGTCCTCGAGGAAACCCAGTACTTC

J: TRBJ1-1
D: .
V: TRBV4-3
size: .
CDR3: CASSQEGGLNTEAFF
DNA: TGCGCCAGCAGCCAAGAGGGGGGTCTGAACACTGAAGCTTTCTTT

J: TRBJ2-1
D: .
V: TRBV12-3/TRBV12-4
size: .
CDR3: CASQLQGADEQFF
DNA: TGTGCCAGTCAACTACAAGGGGCGGATGAGCAGTTCTTC

J: TRBJ2-1
D: TRBD2
V: TRBV18
size: .
CDR3: CASSPGLAGHNEQFF
DNA: TGTGCCAGCTCACCCGGACTAGCGGGTCACAATGAGCAGTTCTTC

J: TRBJ1-1
D: .
V: TRBV12-3/TRBV12-4
size: .
CDR3: CATRGNEYIEAFF
DNA: TGTGCCACTAGGGGGAACGAGTACATCGAAGCTTTCTTT